This T cell receptor beta chain was recorded in a study of OX40 agonist ivuxolimab in advanced cancers. For the wider study: Ivuxolimab was an agonistic, fully human IgG2 monoclonal antibody directed against OX40 (CD134), a costimulatory receptor. Intravenous ivuxolimab was administered to patients every 2 weeks at six dose levels: 0.01, 0.1, 0.3, 1.5, 3 and 10 mg/kg. Of the roughly 50 dose-escalation patients, hepatocellular carcinoma was present in 19, melanoma in roughly 15, renal cell carcinoma in 9 and head and neck cancer in 9. In the dose-escalation cohort, more than 80% of patients were male, and the mean age was 60 years with a range of about 20 to 90. Patients were allowed to have had prior anti-PD-1, anti-PD-L1 or anti-CTLA-4 therapy, and around two fifths of the dose-escalation patients had been treated with checkpoint inhibitors. Partial responses occurred in three dose-escalation patients, of whom one had hepatocellular carcinoma and two had cutaneous melanoma. Peripheral TCRbeta sequencing aimed to test whether ivuxolimab altered TCR sequence diversity and caused clonal T-cell expansion. The paper reports the monotherapy dose-escalation portion (N = 52 patients) of the phase I ivuxolimab trial.

Study-wide findings and limitations: In partial responders in the 0.1-3.0 mg/kg groups, normalized peripheral clonal expansion was found to be among the lowest, especially among CD8+ T cells. Low levels of normalized T-cell clonal expansion were also seen in some patients who did not respond. After ivuxolimab, more expanded clones were found on average in CD8+ T cells than in CD4+ T cells. The antigen specificity of the peripheral T cells that underwent clonal expansion was not determined. At doses from 0.1 to 3.0 mg/kg, clonal expansion was seen in both CD4+ and CD8+ blood T cells between baseline and week 6.

Patients with autoimmune disease history or receiving systemic immunosuppression were excluded from the trial. Peripheral blood for TCR sequencing was collected from all dose cohorts at baseline, on cycle 4 day 1, and on cycle 7 day 1. The samples were taken from a phase I, first-in-human, multicenter, open-label dose-escalation trial of ivuxolimab. Adults with locally advanced or metastatic head and neck squamous cell, hepatocellular, melanoma or renal cell carcinoma were enrolled in the trial. Before TCR sequencing, CD4+ and CD8+ T cells were separately sorted from peripheral blood. Inclusive of the bounding cysteine and phenylalanine, the CDR3 is 15 residues long. Only the CDR3 region is kept as DNA, spanning 45 bases read in frame from base 1. The germline V gene yields MNHEY for CDR1 and SVGAGI for CDR2. At the junction V is shortened by 7 bases and J by 5 bases, with 20 bases in between. Points on this clone: Which antigen it targets is not known. No per-base quality is available; no much larger clone lies one base away.

Genomic DNA was extracted from sorted cells for sequencing of the TCRbeta CDR3 region. The immunoSEQ Assay was used for sequencing of TCRbeta CDR3 regions. Not all clones reach the TCRdb copy of this immuneACCESS table, which keeps in-frame sequences only. Checked studies attribute under half of the gap to unresolved V genes and leave the rest unexplained. This sample gives tens of thousands of clones in total; over 75% of them show up just once. The top ten hold about 5% of the sample. The material sequenced was CD4+ or CD8+ T cells sorted from blood, taken in a trial of the OX40 agonist ivuxolimab. This chain joins TRBV6-5 to TRBJ1-1, and the D gene may be TRBD1, 6 bases matching. The clonotype comes from an adult with an advanced solid tumor such as melanoma, head and neck, liver or kidney cancer. Here is the DNA: TGTGCCAGCATTTTAGGGTATGGGGGCGTTACTGAAGCTTTCTTT. Its protein reads: CASILGYGGVTEAFF.